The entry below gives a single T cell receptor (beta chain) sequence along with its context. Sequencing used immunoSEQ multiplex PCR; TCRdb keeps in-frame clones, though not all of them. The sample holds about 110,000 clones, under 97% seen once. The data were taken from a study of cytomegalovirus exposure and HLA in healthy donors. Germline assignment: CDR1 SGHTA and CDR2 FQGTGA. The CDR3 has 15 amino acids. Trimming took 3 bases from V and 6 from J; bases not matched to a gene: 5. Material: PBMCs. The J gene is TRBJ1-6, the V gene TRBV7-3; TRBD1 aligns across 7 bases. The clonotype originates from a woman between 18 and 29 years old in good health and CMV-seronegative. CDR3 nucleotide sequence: TGTGCCAGCAGCTTTACAGGGGCTAGTAATTCACCCCTCCACTTT. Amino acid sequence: CASSFTGASNSPLHF.